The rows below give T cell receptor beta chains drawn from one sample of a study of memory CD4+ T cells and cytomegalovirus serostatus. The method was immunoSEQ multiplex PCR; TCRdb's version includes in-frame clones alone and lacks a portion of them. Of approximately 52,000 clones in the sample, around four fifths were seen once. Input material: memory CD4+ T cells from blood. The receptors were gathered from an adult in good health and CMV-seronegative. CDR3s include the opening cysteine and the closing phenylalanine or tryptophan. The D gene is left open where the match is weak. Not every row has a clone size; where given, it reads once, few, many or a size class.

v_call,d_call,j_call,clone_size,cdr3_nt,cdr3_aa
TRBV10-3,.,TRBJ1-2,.,TGTGCCATCAATTCGATCGGGCTCCCTAACTATGGCTACACCTTC,CAINSIGLPNYGYTF
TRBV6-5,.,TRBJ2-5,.,TGTGCCAGCAGTTGGGGGGAGCGGACACAAGAGACCCAGTACTTC,CASSWGERTQETQYF
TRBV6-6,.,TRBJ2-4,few,TGTGCCAGCAGCGGCGTATGGGACCCCAAAAACATTCAGTACTTC,CASSGVWDPKNIQYF
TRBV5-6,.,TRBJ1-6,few,TGTGCCAGCACTCATTGGGACATCGGCGAATCACCCCTCCACTTT,CASTHWDIGESPLHF
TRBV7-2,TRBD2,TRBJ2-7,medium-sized,TGTGCCAGCAGCCCCCCCCGGGGGGACGAGCAGTACTTC,CASSPPRGDEQYF
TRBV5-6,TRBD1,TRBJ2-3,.,TGTGCCAGCAGCACACGGCCGGGACAGCACACAGATACGCAGTATTTT,CASSTRPGQHTDTQYF
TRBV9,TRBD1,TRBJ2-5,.,TGTGCCAGCAGCGTAGGGTTCGATGAGAGGACAGGGCGGGAGACCCAGTACTTC,CASSVGFDERTGRETQYF
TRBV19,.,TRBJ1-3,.,TGTGCCAGTAGATTCGACAGAAGCTCTGGAAACACCATATATTTT,CASRFDRSSGNTIYF
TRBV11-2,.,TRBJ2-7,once,TGTGCCAGCAGCCCCGCACTCGAGCAGTACTTC,CASSPALEQYF
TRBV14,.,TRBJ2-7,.,TGTGCCAGCAGCCTAGGTTCCCTCTCCTACGAGCAGTACTTC,CASSLGSLSYEQYF
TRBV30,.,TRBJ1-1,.,TGTGCCTGGAGTCTCGACGGGACAACTGGAAAAGCTTTCTTT,CAWSLDGTTGKAFF
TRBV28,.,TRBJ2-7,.,TGTGCCAGCCTCGACGGTTCCTCCTACGAGCAGTACTTC,CASLDGSSYEQYF
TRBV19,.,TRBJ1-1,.,TGTGCCAGTAGTATTAGGGGCAGGAACACTGAAGCTTTCTTT,CASSIRGRNTEAFF
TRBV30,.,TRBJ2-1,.,TGTGCCTCTCGGGGTTACAATGAGCAGTTCTTC,CASRGYNEQFF
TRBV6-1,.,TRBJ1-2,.,TGTGCCGGCGCCCTGACAGGCTTATATGGCTACACCTTC,CAGALTGLYGYTF
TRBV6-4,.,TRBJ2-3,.,TGTGCCAGCAGTGAGCAGGGTGGAGGAACAGATACGCAGTATTTT,CASSEQGGGTDTQYF
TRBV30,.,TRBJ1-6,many,TGTGCCTGGAGTGTACGGGGGGGTAATTCACCCCTCCACTTT,CAWSVRGGNSPLHF
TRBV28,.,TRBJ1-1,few,TGTGCCAGCAGGAGGGGAGAAGCTTTCTTT,CASRRGEAFF
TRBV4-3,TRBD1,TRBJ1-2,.,TGCGCCAGCAGCCAAGCGACAGGGGGCGGTTATGGCTACACCTTC,CASSQATGGGYGYTF
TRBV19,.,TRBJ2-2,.,TGTGCCAGTAGTATCCGGCGGGGCGGAACGAACACCGGGGAGCTGTTTTTT,CASSIRRGGTNTGELFF
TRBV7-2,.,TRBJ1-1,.,TGTGCCAGCAGCTTAGATCCCCAGAACACTGAAGCTTTCTTT,CASSLDPQNTEAFF
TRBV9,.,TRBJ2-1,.,TGTGCCAGCAGCGATGATCCGGACTACAATGAGCAGTTCTTC,CASSDDPDYNEQFF
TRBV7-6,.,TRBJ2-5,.,TGTGCCAGCAGCGTGGGGCAAGAGACCCAGTACTTC,CASSVGQETQYF
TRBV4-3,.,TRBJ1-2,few,TGCGCCAGCAGCCACACGAGGGCAGGGAGTTCCGGCTACACCTTC,CASSHTRAGSSGYTF